This T cell receptor beta chain was recovered during a study of shared clonotypes between healthy human individuals. The assay was immunoSEQ multiplex PCR, and TCRdb's table has in-frame clones only and misses some. This sample carries about 960,000 clones, 76% of them seen once, and the ten largest clones take over 1.3%. The CDR3 has 12 residues. The germline V gene encodes CDR1 GTSNPN and CDR2 SVGIG (reference sequence). V shed 3 bases and J shed 7 bases, with 10 bases lying between them. The V call is TRBV30, the J call TRBJ1-5, with D possibly matching TRBD1 (6 bases). This TCR was sampled from a man aged 18 to 30 in good health. The specimen sequenced was memory CD4+ T cells sorted from blood. The subset was: CD45RA-negative fraction. CDR3 in amino acids: CAWSQGRQPQHF. DNA for the CDR3: TGTGCCTGGAGCCAGGGGAGGCAGCCCCAGCATTTT.